The clone carrying this T cell receptor (beta chain) has ten or more counts. Its specificity is not known. Via MiXCR, TCRdb re-called the 5' RACE reads, giving one row per CDR3 protein. The table has approximately 23,000 distinct CDR3 sequences, roughly 13% seen once; the top ten hold approximately 5.5%. This sample is drawn from a study of neurological immune-mediated disorders. Study results and limitations: Multiple sclerosis patients had less TCR clonal expansion than even healthy controls, unlike HTLV-1-associated myelopathy.

Time point described: technical triplicate 1. CDR3 size: 13 residues. The V gene lost 5 bases and the J gene lost 2 bases, with 10 bases spanning the gap. The germline V gene encodes CDR1 SGHTA and CDR2 FQGNSA. This clonotype was obtained from a female donor with HTLV-1-associated myelopathy (HAM/TSP). The V gene is TRBV7-2, the J gene TRBJ2-7; no reliable D call. Sample: CD4+ T cells from blood. Here the CDR3 DNA reads TGTGCCAGCAGCACTTCCCGGGCCTACGAGCAGTACTTC. Translated, it gives CASSTSRAYEQYF.